This is a list of T cell receptor beta chains from one sample in a study of tumor and adjacent non-tumor tissue in lung cancer. MiXCR, applied by TCRdb to the multiplex PCR reads, yields one record per CDR3 protein. Counted here are about 48,000 distinct CDR3 sequences, about two thirds occurring once; the ten biggest clones make up approximately 31%. Sequencing input: distant non-tumor lung tissue. The receptors come from a woman between 65 and 79 years old with non-small cell lung cancer. The CDR3 runs from the conserved cysteine through the conserved F or W. A D gene is named only where the DNA matches it firmly. Where a row states a size, it is once, few, many or the class of an expanded clone; other rows omit it.

TRBV6-1,TRBJ2-5,many,.,TGTGCCAGCAGCCGGCCTGGCCAAGAGACCCAGTACTTC,CASSRPGQETQYF
TRBV4-1,TRBJ2-3,once,.,.,CASSQDFAGGAQDTRYF
TRBV7-8,TRBJ1-3,many,.,TGTGCCAGCAGCTTAGACAGCCTCTCTGGAAACACCATATATTTT,CASSLDSLSGNTIYF
TRBV6-5,TRBJ2-5,.,TRBD2,TGTGCCAGCAGTTACACCATAGCGGGAGCGGGGCGAGAGACCCAGTACTTC,CASSYTIAGAGRETQYF
TRBV29-1,TRBJ2-1,.,TRBD2,TGTAGCTTTGAAGATTGGCTAGCGGTCGACAATGAGCAGTTCTTC,CSFEDWLAVDNEQFF
TRBV5-4,TRBJ2-1,.,TRBD2,TGTGCCAGCAGTCAACAAAAGACAGCGGGAGCGGGTTACAATGTGCAGTTCTTC,CASSQQKTAGAGYNVQFF
TRBV6-5,TRBJ2-3,.,TRBD2,TGTGCCAGCAGTCACACGACTAGCGCAACTACTAGCACAGATACACAGTATTTT,CASSHTTSATTSTDTQYF
TRBV30,TRBJ1-1,.,.,TGTACCTGGACCCACCCGCAGGGCGAGCGCGCTGAAGCTTTCTTT,CTWTHPQGERAEAFF
TRBV6-5,TRBJ2-2,medium-sized,.,TGTGCCAGCAGGGTATCGAACACCGGGGAGCTGTTTTTT,CASRVSNTGELFF
TRBV6-5,TRBJ2-7,.,.,TGTGCCTGCAGTGAGGATAGGGACGGGAGACGGTACGAGCAGTACTTC,CACSEDRDGRRYEQYF
TRBV29-1,TRBJ2-5,.,.,TGCAGCACAGAAGGTCGGGGATTGCCGGAGACCCAGTACTTC,CSTEGRGLPETQYF
TRBV6-1,TRBJ1-5,.,.,TGTGCCAACCAGGGGATCATTAGCAATCAGCCCCAACATTTT,CANQGIISNQPQHF
TRBV28,TRBJ1-1,few,.,TGTGCCAGCAGTTTAACGGGGGCTTCTGAAACTTTCTTT,CASSLTGASETFF
TRBV29-1,TRBJ2-1,.,.,TGCAGCATTCCCATAGTGGGATCCTACAATGAGCAGTTCTTC,CSIPIVGSYNEQFF
TRBV6-5,TRBJ2-1,.,.,TGTGCCAGCAGTTACATCGGGACTGAACAGTTCTTC,CASSYIGTEQFF
TRBV4-1,TRBJ2-1,few,.,TGCACCAGGAGCCAAGATTTAGAGCTAGCAGCGACTCACAATGAGCAGTTCTTC,CTRSQDLELAATHNEQFF
TRBV20-1,TRBJ2-1,.,.,TGCAGTGCACCTCCGAGTAGCGGTGAGGGTAATGAGCAGTTCTTC,CSAPPSSGEGNEQFF
TRBV7-9,TRBJ1-6,few,.,TGTGCCAGCAGCTTAGCGAGGGAGTCACCCCTCCACTTT,CASSLARESPLHF
TRBV28,TRBJ2-1,many,TRBD1,TGTGCCAGCAGTTCCCCGACAGGGGCAAAGCGTAGATCGAATGAGCAGTTCTTC,CASSSPTGAKRRSNEQFF
TRBV5-1,TRBJ2-1,.,TRBD2,TGCGCCAGCAGCTTGAAGATAGCGGGGGGCAATGAGCAGTTCTTC,CASSLKIAGGNEQFF
TRBV7-8,TRBJ2-3,once,.,TGTGCCAGCAGCTTACGGGAGTTAGCGGCTAAGACAGATACGCAGTATTTT,CASSLRELAAKTDTQYF
TRBV4-2,TRBJ2-7,.,TRBD2,TGTGCCGGCAGCCAAGTTTTCATCAGATTACTAGTGGGACTACCGAGCTCCTACGAGCAGTACTTC,CAGSQVFIRLLVGLPSSYEQYF
TRBV11-3,TRBJ2-5,.,.,TGTGCCAGCAACTTTTCGGGGCTGGAGACCCAGTACTTC,CASNFSGLETQYF
TRBV11-1,TRBJ2-1,.,.,TGTGCCAGCTGCCCCGGACTTGTCCACAATGAGCAGTTCTTC,CASCPGLVHNEQFF
TRBV5-1,TRBJ1-2,many,.,TGCGCCAGCAGTCCCGGGACAATTTTTGATGGCTACACCTTC,CASSPGTIFDGYTF
TRBV6-2/TRBV6-3,TRBJ2-3,many,.,TGTGCCAGCAGTTACTCGAAACTAGACCCCACAGATACGCAGTATTTT,CASSYSKLDPTDTQYF
TRBV30,TRBJ1-6,few,TRBD1,TGTGCCTGGAGGACAGGACAGGGGGCGGGTTCACCCCTCCACTTT,CAWRTGQGAGSPLHF
TRBV29-1,TRBJ2-1,.,.,TGCAGCGTTGATCACTACAATGAGCAGTTCTTC,CSVDHYNEQFF
TRBV6-5,TRBJ2-2,.,TRBD1,TGTGTCAGCAGGACCGGGACAGACTCCGGGGAGCTGTATTTT,CVSRTGTDSGELYF
TRBV7-3,TRBJ2-3,.,TRBD1,TGCGCCAGCAGCCGCGGGACAGGGGGTCCATATATGCAGTATTTT,CASSRGTGGPYMQYF